One and the same sample provided the 21 T cell receptor beta chains below, sequenced in a study of identifying expanded T cells in peripheral blood. The assay was immunoSEQ multiplex PCR, and TCRdb's table has in-frame clones only and misses some. The sample holds 75,000 to 95,000 clones; approximately 90% are singletons and the top ten take about 7%. Specimen: blood. These receptors were collected from a person aged 18-70 years in good health.

As DNA, the CDR3 is TGTGCCTGGAAACGGGGGGCGAACACCGGGGAGCTGTTTTTT. Translated: CAWKRGANTGELFF. The V gene is TRBV30, the J gene TRBJ2-2; the match to TRBD2 covers 7 bases. The length of the CDR3 is 14 residues. Losses at the gene ends were 4 bases for V and 0 bases for J; bases not matched to a gene: 2. Per the germline V gene, CDR1 is GTSNPN and CDR2 is SVGIG (reference sequence).

CDR3 DNA sequence: TGTGCCAGCAGCGCCGGGACAGGCCCGGACCCGACAAATGGCTACACCTTC. Translation: CASSAGTGPDPTNGYTF. The chain couples TRBV9 to TRBJ1-2, with 8 bases identical to TRBD1. CDR3 length: 17 amino acids. CDR1 and CDR2 (germline): SGDLS, YYNGEE. The V gene end was trimmed by 3 bases and the J gene end by 6 bases; junction bases not matched to a gene: 16.

The chain is built from TRBV12-5 and TRBJ1-3; the D is unclear. V was trimmed by 7 bases and J by 0 bases, leaving 16 bases between them. The CDR3 is 16 residues long. Germline CDR1 LGHNT, CDR2 FRNRAP. For the CDR3, the DNA is TGTGCTAGTGCTTGGAGACAAAGAGTCTCTGGAAACACCATATATTTT. As protein: CASAWRQRVSGNTIYF.

The chain links TRBV7-7 to TRBJ2-2, with D perhaps matching TRBD1 or TRBD2 (5 bases each). This CDR3 region has 14 residues. The germline V gene has CDR1 SSHAT and CDR2 FNYEAQ (reference sequence). V lost 5 bases and J 5 bases, leaving 12 bases between the germline ends. In DNA, the CDR3 is TGTGCCAGCAGCAGGGGACCCATGACCGGGGAGCTGTTTTTT. Translated: CASSRGPMTGELFF.

CDR3 in amino acids: CASSWDSEAYEQYF. The CDR3 nucleotides are TGTGCCAGCAGCTGGGACAGCGAAGCCTACGAGCAGTACTTC. The genes are TRBV6-1 and TRBJ2-7, with 7 bases fitting TRBD1. Trimming cost V 6 bases and J 2 bases; bases outside gene matches: 7. Germline values: CDR1 MNHNS, CDR2 SASEGT. The CDR3 extends over 14 amino acids.

J is TRBJ1-2 and V is TRBV28, with D hard to call. V lost 10 bases and J lost 1, with 10 bases in between. Germline assignment: CDR1 MDHEN and CDR2 SYDVKM. The CDR3 is 12 residues long. In nucleotides, the CDR3 is TGTGCCACCTGTGATTTTAACTATGGCTACACCTTC. Its protein is CATCDFNYGYTF.

The chain has TRBV6-1 and TRBJ1-1; 7 bases fit TRBD1. Losses at the gene ends were 4 bases for V and 1 base for J; bases not matched to a gene: 0. CDR3 size: 13 residues. Germline V gives CDR1 MNHNS, CDR2 SASEGT. The CDR3 protein is CASSAGGNTEAFF. The CDR3 DNA reads TGTGCCAGCAGTGCAGGGGGGAACACTGAAGCTTTCTTT.

The CDR3 bases are TGTGCCAGCAGTGAAGACAGGACTGGCCCCCGGACCCAGTACTTC. Residues: CASSEDRTGPRTQYF. The chain has TRBV6-1 and TRBJ2-5; D is tentatively TRBD1 or TRBD2 (5 bases each). V lost 1 base to trimming and J lost 7 bases, with 16 bases between them. Germline loops: CDR1 MNHNS, CDR2 SASEGT. The CDR3 totals 15 residues.

The chain recombines TRBV7-3 with TRBJ2-2, with D maybe TRBD1 (6 bases). The V end was cut by 4 bases, the J end by 2 bases, with 11 bases between. Germline CDR1 and CDR2: SGHTA and FQGTGA. This CDR3 is 15 amino acids long. The CDR3 nucleotides read TGTGCCAGCAGCTGGACAGAAGCCAACACCGGGGAGCTGTTTTTT. Translating it yields CASSWTEANTGELFF.

The gene calls are TRBV7-9 and TRBJ1-2; D not certain. The CDR3 is 16 amino acids. Germline lookup yields CDR1 SEHNR and CDR2 FQNEAQ (reference sequence). V was trimmed by 2 bases and J by 4 bases, leaving 17 bases between them. The CDR3 DNA is TGTGCCAGCAGCTTACTTCCAGGTCGGAGTTCCTATGGCTACACCTTC. This encodes CASSLLPGRSSYGYTF.

V is TRBV30 and J is TRBJ1-2; D is unresolved. Trimming cost V 5 bases and J 1 base, with 11 bases left between them. This CDR3 contains 13 residues. From germline, CDR1 is GTSNPN and CDR2 SVGIG (reference sequence). The CDR3 is CAWGPRINYGYTF. The CDR3 DNA reads TGTGCCTGGGGGCCTCGTATTAACTATGGCTACACCTTC.

This rearrangement joins TRBV7-2 to TRBJ1-4, with 9 bases identical to TRBD1. V was pared by 4 bases and J by 8 bases, with 5 bases of the junction left unmatched. This CDR3 has 14 residues. CDR1 is SGHTA, CDR2 FQGNSA, per germline. This CDR3 reads CASSSGQGLEKLFF. Here the CDR3 DNA reads TGTGCCAGCAGCTCGGGACAGGGACTGGAAAAACTGTTTTTT. Variable domain in full (rest from reference TRBV7-2 and TRBJ1-4): GAGVSQSPSNKVTEKGKDVELRCDPISGHTALYWYRQSLGQGLEFLIYFQGNSAPDKSGLPSDRFSAERTGGSVSTLTIQRTQQEDSAVYLCASSSGQGLEKLFFGSGTQLSVL.

V gene TRBV12-5 combines with J gene TRBJ2-2, with D perhaps being TRBD1 or TRBD2 (6 bases each). V lost 0 bases and J lost 7, with 18 bases in between. The germline V gene encodes CDR1 LGHNT and CDR2 FRNRAP. The CDR3 spans 17 residues. CDR3 coding DNA: TGTGCTAGTGGTTTGGTAACCGGCGCAGGAGGGGGCGGGGAGCTGTTTTTT. Residues: CASGLVTGAGGGGELFF.

The genes are TRBV29-1 and TRBJ2-5, with D maybe TRBD2 (6 bases). Germline V gives CDR1 SQVTM, CDR2 ANQGSEA. This CDR3 has 13 amino acids. Trimming cost V 4 bases and J 2 bases, with 11 bases left between them. CDR3 nucleotide sequence: TGCAGCGTTGGAGCGGGCCTACAAGAGACCCAGTACTTC. This codes for CSVGAGLQETQYF.

The rearrangement uses TRBV6-5 and TRBJ2-5; perhaps TRBD2 as D (5 bases). Trimming shortened V by 6 bases and J by 2 bases, and 13 bases separated the two germline ends. Germline CDR1 MNHEY, CDR2 SVGAGI. This CDR3 is built from 14 residues. CDR3 sequence: CASRPSWAQETQYF. In DNA, the CDR3 is TGTGCCAGCAGGCCTAGCTGGGCTCAAGAGACCCAGTACTTC.

The J gene is TRBJ2-5, the V gene TRBV9; 10 bases match TRBD2. The CDR3 contains 15 residues. Germline assignment: CDR1 SGDLS and CDR2 YYNGEE. J was trimmed by 5 bases and V by 3 bases; bases with no gene match: 7. Here the CDR3 DNA reads TGTGCCAGCAGCGAAGAGCGGGGGGGCCTGGAGACCCAGTACTTC. Protein sequence: CASSEERGGLETQYF.

CDR3 coding DNA: TGCAGCGTTGAGGTTGGGGAGACCCAGTACTTC. This sequence encodes CSVEVGETQYF. The J gene is TRBJ2-5, the V gene TRBV29-1; D is uncertain. Trimming stripped 3 bases from V and 5 bases from J, with 7 bases between. This CDR3 spans 11 amino acids. In germline, CDR1 is SQVTM, CDR2 ANQGSEA. Supplemented by reference TRBV29-1 and TRBJ2-5, the full variable domain reads SAVISQKPSRDICQRGTSLTIQCQVDSQVTMMFWYRQQPGQSLTLIATANQGSEATYESGFVIDKFPISRPNLTFSTLTVSNMSPEDSSIYLCSVEVGETQYFGPGTRLLVL.

CDR3 sequence (DNA): TGCAGCGTTGAGGAAGTGGGGATCTCCTACGAGCAGTACTTC. This translates into CSVEEVGISYEQYF. The V call is TRBV29-1, the J call TRBJ2-7; D not certain. Trimming cost V 3 bases and J 0 bases, with 12 bases left between them. Germline CDR1 is SQVTM and CDR2 is ANQGSEA. The CDR3 consists of 14 residues.

This chain connects TRBV27 to TRBJ1-1; 9 positions agree with TRBD1. The length of the CDR3 is 17 residues. Germline V gene sequence: CDR1 MNHEY, CDR2 SMNVEV (reference sequence). V was pared by 4 bases and J by 10 bases, with 19 bases of the junction left unmatched. Written as DNA, the CDR3 is TGTGCCAGCAGTTCCGCGGGACAGGGTAGGGGGATTGATCGAGCTTTCTTT. Translating it yields CASSSAGQGRGIDRAFF.

Only one count was recorded for this clone. V usage is TRBV10-3 and J usage is TRBJ2-3; 10 nucleotides line up with TRBD2. Losses at the gene ends were 6 bases for V and 4 bases for J; bases not matched to a gene: 16. From germline, CDR1 is ENHRY and CDR2 SYGVKD. The CDR3 has 18 amino acids. CDR3 nucleotides: TGTGCCATCAGGGGGTTGGAGCCTAGCGGGGGACGCCCAGATACGCAGTATTTT. It codes for CAIRGLEPSGGRPDTQYF.

CDR3 amino acids: CASSLTGMDTDTQYF. CDR3 nucleotides: TGTGCCAGCAGCTTGACAGGGATGGACACAGATACGCAGTATTTT. The V gene is TRBV27, the J gene TRBJ2-3; 7 bases are shared with TRBD1. Unmatched junction bases numbered 8, after V lost 6 bases and J lost 2 bases. The length of the CDR3 is 15 residues. From germline, CDR1 is MNHEY and CDR2 SMNVEV (reference sequence).